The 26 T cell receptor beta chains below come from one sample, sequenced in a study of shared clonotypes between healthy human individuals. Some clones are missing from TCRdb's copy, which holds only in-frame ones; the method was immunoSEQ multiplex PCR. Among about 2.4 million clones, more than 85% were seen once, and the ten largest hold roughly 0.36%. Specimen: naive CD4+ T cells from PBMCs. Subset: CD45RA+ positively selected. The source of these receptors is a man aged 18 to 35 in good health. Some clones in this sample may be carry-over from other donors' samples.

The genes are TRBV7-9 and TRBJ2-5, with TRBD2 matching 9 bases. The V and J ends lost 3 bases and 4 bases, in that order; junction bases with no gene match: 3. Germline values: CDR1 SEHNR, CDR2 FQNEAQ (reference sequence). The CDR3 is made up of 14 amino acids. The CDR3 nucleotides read TGTGCCAGCAGCTTGGGACTAGCCGCAGAGACCCAGTACTTC. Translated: CASSLGLAAETQYF.

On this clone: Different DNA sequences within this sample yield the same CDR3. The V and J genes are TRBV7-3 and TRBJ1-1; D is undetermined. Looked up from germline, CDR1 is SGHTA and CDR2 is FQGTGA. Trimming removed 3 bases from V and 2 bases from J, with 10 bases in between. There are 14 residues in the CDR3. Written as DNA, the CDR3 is TGTGCCAGCAGCTTGCTCGGAGCTAACACTGAAGCTTTCTTT. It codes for CASSLLGANTEAFF.

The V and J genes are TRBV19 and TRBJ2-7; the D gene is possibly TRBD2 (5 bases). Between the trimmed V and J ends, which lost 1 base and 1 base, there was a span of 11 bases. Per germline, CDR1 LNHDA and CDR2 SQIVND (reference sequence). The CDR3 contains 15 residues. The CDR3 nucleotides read TGTGCCAGTAGTATAGTTGGGAGAGAGTCCTACGAGCAGTACTTC. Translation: CASSIVGRESYEQYF.

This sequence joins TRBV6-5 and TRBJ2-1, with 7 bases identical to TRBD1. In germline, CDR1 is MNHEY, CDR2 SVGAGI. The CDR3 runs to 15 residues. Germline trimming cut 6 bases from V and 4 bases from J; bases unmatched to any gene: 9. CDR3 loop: CASRGGQKLYNEQFF. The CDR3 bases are TGTGCCAGCAGAGGGGGACAGAAATTATACAATGAGCAGTTCTTC.

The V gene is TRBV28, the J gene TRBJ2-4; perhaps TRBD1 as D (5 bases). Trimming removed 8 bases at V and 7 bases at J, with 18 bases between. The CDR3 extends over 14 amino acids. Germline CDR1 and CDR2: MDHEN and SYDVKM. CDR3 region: CASGSSGLWNIQYF. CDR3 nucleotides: TGTGCCAGCGGATCGTCAGGGTTGTGGAACATTCAGTACTTC.

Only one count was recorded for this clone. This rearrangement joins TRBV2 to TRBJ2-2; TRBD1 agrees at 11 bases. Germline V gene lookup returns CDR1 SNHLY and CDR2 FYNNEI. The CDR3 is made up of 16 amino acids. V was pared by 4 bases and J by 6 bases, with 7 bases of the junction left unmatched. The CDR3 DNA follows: TGTGCCAGCAGTGTCGGGACAGGGGGTGACCCCGGGGAGCTGTTTTTT. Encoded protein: CASSVGTGGDPGELFF.

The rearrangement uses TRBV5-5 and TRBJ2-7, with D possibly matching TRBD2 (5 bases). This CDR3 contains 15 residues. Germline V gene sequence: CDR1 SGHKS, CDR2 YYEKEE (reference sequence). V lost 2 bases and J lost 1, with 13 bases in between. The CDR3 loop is CASSLYSAGSYEQYF. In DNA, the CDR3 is TGTGCCAGCAGCTTATATAGCGCAGGATCCTACGAGCAGTACTTC.

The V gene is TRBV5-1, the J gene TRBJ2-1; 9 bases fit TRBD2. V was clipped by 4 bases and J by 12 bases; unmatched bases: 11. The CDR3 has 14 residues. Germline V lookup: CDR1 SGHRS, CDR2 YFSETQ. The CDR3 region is CASSRRLADHGQFF. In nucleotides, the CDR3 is TGCGCCAGCAGCCGGAGACTAGCGGATCACGGGCAGTTCTTC.

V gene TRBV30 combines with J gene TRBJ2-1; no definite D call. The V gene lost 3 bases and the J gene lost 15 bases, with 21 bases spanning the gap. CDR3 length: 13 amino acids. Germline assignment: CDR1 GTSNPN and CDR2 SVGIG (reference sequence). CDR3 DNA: TGTGCCTGGAGCTCTGAGAATCGGCGTTTGAGGTTCTTC. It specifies CAWSSENRRLRFF.

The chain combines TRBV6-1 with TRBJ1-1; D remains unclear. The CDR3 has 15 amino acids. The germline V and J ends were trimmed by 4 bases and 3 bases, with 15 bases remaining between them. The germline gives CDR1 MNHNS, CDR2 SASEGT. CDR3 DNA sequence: TGTGCCAGCAGTGCGGACGGCTTAATTTACACTGAAGCTTTCTTT. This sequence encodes CASSADGLIYTEAFF.

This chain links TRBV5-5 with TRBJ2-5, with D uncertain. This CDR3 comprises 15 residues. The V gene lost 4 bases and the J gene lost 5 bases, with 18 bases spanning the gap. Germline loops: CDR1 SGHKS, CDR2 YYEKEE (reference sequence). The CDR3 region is CASSVGLQIRETQYF. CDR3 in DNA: TGTGCCAGCAGCGTTGGGCTACAGATAAGGGAGACCCAGTACTTC.

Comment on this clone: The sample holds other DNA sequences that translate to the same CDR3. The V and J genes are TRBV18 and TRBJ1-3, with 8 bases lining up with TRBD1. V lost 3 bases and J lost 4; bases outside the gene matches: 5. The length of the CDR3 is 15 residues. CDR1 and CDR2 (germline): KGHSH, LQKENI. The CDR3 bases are TGTGCCAGCTCACCCGGACAGGGAGGAGGAAACACCATATATTTT. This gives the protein CASSPGQGGGNTIYF.

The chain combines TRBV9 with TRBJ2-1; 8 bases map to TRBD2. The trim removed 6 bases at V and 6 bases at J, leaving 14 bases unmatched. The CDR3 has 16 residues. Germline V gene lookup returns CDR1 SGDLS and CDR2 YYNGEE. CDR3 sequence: CASTRSGLAPLNEQFF. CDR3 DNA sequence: TGTGCCAGCACCCGAAGCGGACTAGCCCCTCTCAATGAGCAGTTCTTC.

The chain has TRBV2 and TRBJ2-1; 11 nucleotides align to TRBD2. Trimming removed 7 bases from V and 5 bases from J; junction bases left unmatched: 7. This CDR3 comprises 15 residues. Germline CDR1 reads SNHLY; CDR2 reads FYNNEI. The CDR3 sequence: CASNQGLAANNEQFF. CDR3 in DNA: TGTGCCAGCAACCAGGGACTAGCGGCAAACAATGAGCAGTTCTTC. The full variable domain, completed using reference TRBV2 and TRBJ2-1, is EPEVTQTPSHQVTQMGQEVILRCVPISNHLYFYWYRQILGQKVEFLVSFYNNEISEKSEIFDDQFSVERPDGSNFTLKIRSTKLEDSAMYFCASNQGLAANNEQFFGPGTRLTVL.

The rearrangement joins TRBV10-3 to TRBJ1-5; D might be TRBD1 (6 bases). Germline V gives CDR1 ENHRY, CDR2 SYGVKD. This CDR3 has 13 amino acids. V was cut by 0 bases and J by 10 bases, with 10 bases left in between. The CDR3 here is CAISESIQGPQHF. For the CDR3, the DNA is TGTGCCATCAGTGAGTCTATACAGGGTCCCCAGCATTTT.

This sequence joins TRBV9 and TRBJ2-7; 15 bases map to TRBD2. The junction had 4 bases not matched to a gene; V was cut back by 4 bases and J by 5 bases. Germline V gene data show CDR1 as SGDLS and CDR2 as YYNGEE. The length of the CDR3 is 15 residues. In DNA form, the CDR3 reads TGTGCCAGCAGCCCCCGGACTAGCGGGAGGGACGAGCAGTACTTC. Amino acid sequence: CASSPRTSGRDEQYF.

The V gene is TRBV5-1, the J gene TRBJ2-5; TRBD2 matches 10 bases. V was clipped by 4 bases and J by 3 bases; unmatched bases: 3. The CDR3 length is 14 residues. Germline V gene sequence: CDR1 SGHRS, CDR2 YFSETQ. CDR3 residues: CASSGGTSEETQYF. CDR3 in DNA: TGCGCCAGCAGCGGGGGGACTAGCGAAGAGACCCAGTACTTC. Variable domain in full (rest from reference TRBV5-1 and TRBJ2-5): KAGVTQTPRYLIKTRGQQVTLSCSPISGHRSVSWYQQTPGQGLQFLFEYFSETQRNKGNFPGRFSGRQFSNSRSEMNVSTLELGDSALYLCASSGGTSEETQYFGPGTRLLVL.

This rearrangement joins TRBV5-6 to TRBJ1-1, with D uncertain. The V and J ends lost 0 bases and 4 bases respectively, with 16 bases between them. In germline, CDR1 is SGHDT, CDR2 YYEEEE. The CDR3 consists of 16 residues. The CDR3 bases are TGTGCCAGCAGCTTGGACCGAGGAAGGGATAGCACTGAAGCTTTCTTT. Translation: CASSLDRGRDSTEAFF.

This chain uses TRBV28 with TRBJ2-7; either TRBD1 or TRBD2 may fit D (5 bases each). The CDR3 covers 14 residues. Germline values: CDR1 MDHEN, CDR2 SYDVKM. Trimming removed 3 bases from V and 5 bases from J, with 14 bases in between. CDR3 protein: CASSFQGGTDEQYF. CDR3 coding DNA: TGTGCCAGCAGTTTCCAGGGTGGGACGGACGAGCAGTACTTC. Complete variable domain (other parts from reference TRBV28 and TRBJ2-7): DVKVTQSSRYLVKRTGEKVFLECVQDMDHENMFWYRQDPGLGLRLIYFSYDVKMKEKGDIPEGYSVSREKKERFSLILESASTNQTSMYLCASSFQGGTDEQYFGPGTRLTVT.

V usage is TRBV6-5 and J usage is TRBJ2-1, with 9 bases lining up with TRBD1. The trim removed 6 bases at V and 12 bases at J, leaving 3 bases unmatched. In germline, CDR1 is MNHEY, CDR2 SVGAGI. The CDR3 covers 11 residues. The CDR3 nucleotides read TGTGCCAGCAGGTCGACAGGGGGGCAGTTCTTC. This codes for CASRSTGGQFF.

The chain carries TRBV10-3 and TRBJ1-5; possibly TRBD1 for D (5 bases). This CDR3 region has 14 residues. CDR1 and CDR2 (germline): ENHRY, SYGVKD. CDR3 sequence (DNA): TGTGAAAGCAGAGGAGGCAGGGTCAGGCAGCCCCAGCATTTT. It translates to CESRGGRVRQPQHF.

In DNA form, the CDR3 reads TGTGCCTGGGCCCGGACGGGGATGAACACTGAAGCTTTCTTT. Translation gives CAWARTGMNTEAFF. This chain connects TRBV30 to TRBJ1-1; D not certain. Germline assignment: CDR1 GTSNPN and CDR2 SVGIG (reference sequence). The V gene lost 5 bases and the J gene lost 0 bases, with 13 bases spanning the gap. The CDR3 sequence is 14 residues long. The full variable domain, in which reference TRBV30 and TRBJ1-1 provide the parts outside the CDR3, is SQTIHQWPATLVQPVGSPLSLECTVEGTSNPNLYWYRQAAGRGLQLLFYSVGIGQISSEVPQNLSASRPQDRQFILSSKKLLLSDSGFYLCAWARTGMNTEAFFGQGTRLTVV.

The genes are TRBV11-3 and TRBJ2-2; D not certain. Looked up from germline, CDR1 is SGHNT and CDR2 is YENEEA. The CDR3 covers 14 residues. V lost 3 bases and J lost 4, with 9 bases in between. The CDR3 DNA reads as TGTGCCAGCAGCTTCGGGTCCTTCACCGGGGAGCTGTTTTTT. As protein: CASSFGSFTGELFF.

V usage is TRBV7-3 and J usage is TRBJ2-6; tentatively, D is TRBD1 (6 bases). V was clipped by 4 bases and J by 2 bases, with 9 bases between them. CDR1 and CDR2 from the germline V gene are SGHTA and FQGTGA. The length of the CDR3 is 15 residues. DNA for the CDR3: TGTGCCAGCAGCTCAGGGGTAACTGGGGCCAACGTCCTGACTTTC. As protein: CASSSGVTGANVLTF.

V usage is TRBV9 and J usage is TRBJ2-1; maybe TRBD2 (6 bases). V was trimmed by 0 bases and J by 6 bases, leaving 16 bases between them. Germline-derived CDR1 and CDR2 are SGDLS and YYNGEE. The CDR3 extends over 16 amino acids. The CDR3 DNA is TGTGCCAGCAGCGTAGTTGCGGGACTGGGATTCAATGAGCAGTTCTTC. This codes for CASSVVAGLGFNEQFF. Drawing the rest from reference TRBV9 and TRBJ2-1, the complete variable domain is DSGVTQTPKHLITATGQRVTLRCSPRSGDLSVYWYQQSLDQGLQFLIQYYNGEERAKGNILERFSAQQFPDLHSELNLSSLELGDSALYFCASSVVAGLGFNEQFFGPGTRLTVL.

The CDR3, as DNA: TGTGCCAGCAGTTTTTTCGATTTTGGGTTCCGCGGGGTGTACACTGAAGCTTTCTTT. It yields the protein CASSFFDFGFRGVYTEAFF. The chain carries TRBV28 and TRBJ1-1; D is ambiguous. V gave up 3 bases and J gave up 3 bases, with 26 bases separating them. CDR3 length equals 19 residues. Germline V gene lookup returns CDR1 MDHEN and CDR2 SYDVKM.